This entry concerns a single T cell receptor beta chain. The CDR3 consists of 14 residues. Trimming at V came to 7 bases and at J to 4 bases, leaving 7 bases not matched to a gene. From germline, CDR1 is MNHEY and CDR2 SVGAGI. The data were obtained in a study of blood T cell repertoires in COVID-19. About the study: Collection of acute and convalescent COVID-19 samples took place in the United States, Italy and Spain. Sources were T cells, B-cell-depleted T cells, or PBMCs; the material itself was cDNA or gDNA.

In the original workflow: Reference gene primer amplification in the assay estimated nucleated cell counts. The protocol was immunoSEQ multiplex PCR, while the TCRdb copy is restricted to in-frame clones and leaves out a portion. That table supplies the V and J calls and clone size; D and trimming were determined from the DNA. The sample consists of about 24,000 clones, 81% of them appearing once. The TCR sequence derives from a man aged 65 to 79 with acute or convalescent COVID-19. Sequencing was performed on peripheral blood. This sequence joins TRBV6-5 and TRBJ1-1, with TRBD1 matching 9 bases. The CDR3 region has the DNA TGTGCCAGCAAACCGGGACAGGGAGGCACTGAAGCTTTCTTT. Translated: CASKPGQGGTEAFF.